The 24 T cell receptor beta chains below all came from one sample that was sequenced in a study of sequential checkpoint blockade in melanoma. The treatment was: randomized to nivolumab then ipilimumab (arm A) or the reverse (arm B). Some clones are missing from TCRdb's copy, which holds only in-frame ones; the method was immunoSEQ multiplex PCR. This sample yields 25,000 to 30,000 clones, of which around 73% are seen a single time; roughly 22% belongs to the top ten. The input for sequencing was CD8+ T cells sorted from blood (inferred from file names), taken from a patient given nivolumab and ipilimumab in sequence. Source of these receptors: a human donor with melanoma.

The CDR3 loop reads CATSSGTGGWEKLFF. The CDR3 DNA sequence: TGTGCCACCAGCAGCGGCACAGGGGGGTGGGAAAAACTGTTTTTT. The genes are TRBV15 and TRBJ1-4, with 8 nucleotides matching TRBD1. V was clipped by 3 bases and J by 8 bases; unmatched bases: 8. The CDR3 loop spans 15 amino acids. Germline V gene data show CDR1 as LNHNV and CDR2 as YYDKDF (reference sequence).

This sequence joins TRBV11-1 and TRBJ2-2, with D possibly TRBD2 on 6 matching bases. The CDR3 consists of 13 residues. V lost 6 bases and J lost 1, with 6 bases in between. Germline CDR1 and CDR2: SGHAT and FQDESV (reference sequence). The CDR3 protein is CASRGGNTGELFF. DNA of the CDR3: TGTGCCAGCAGGGGAGGGAACACCGGGGAGCTGTTTTTT. Supplemented by reference TRBV11-1 and TRBJ2-2, the full variable domain reads EAEVAQSPRYKITEKSQAVAFWCDPISGHATLYWYRQILGQGPELLVQFQDESVVDDSQLPKDRFSAERLKGVDSTLKIQPAELGDSAMYLCASRGGNTGELFFGEGSRLTVL.

The V call is TRBV28, the J call TRBJ2-7; TRBD2 matches 13 bases. Germline trimming cut 6 bases from V and 3 bases from J; bases unmatched to any gene: 5. Per germline, CDR1 MDHEN and CDR2 SYDVKM. This CDR3 is 15 amino acids long. The CDR3 region has the DNA TGTGCCAGCAGCCCTCGGACTAGCGGGAGCTACGAGCAGTACTTC. Translated: CASSPRTSGSYEQYF. Variable domain in full (rest from reference TRBV28 and TRBJ2-7): DVKVTQSSRYLVKRTGEKVFLECVQDMDHENMFWYRQDPGLGLRLIYFSYDVKMKEKGDIPEGYSVSREKKERFSLILESASTNQTSMYLCASSPRTSGSYEQYFGPGTRLTVT.

The chain is built from TRBV19 and TRBJ2-1, with 8 bases lining up with TRBD2. Germline V gene sequence: CDR1 LNHDA, CDR2 SQIVND (reference sequence). The CDR3 spans 13 residues. Trimming removed 10 bases from V and 9 bases from J; junction bases left unmatched: 11. The CDR3 DNA reads TGTGCCACCGCCCCCGGAGCGGGAGCTGAGCAGTTCTTC. Its protein is CATAPGAGAEQFF.

This rearrangement joins TRBV9 to TRBJ1-1, with 9 bases lining up with TRBD1. There are 15 residues in the CDR3. The V segment lost 4 bases and the J segment 5 bases; nucleotides outside the gene matches: 9. Germline assignment: CDR1 SGDLS and CDR2 YYNGEE. CDR3 in amino acids: CASSPRTGEGTEAFF. The CDR3 DNA reads TGTGCCAGCAGCCCCCGGACAGGGGAGGGAACTGAAGCTTTCTTT.

This clone was seen more than once but under ten times. One junction end disagrees with the germline gene, perhaps due to a read error. The chain links TRBV7-2 to TRBJ2-1; weak D call: TRBD1 (5 bases). CDR1 is SGHTA, CDR2 FQGNSA, per germline. This CDR3 is built from 13 residues. CDR3 amino acids: CASSQDSDNEQFF. The CDR3 nucleotides read TGCGCCAGCAGCCAAGACAGCGACAATGAGCAGTTCTTC.

The chain recombines TRBV5-5 with TRBJ2-3; D ambiguous. Germline CDR1 and CDR2: SGHKS and YYEKEE (reference sequence). The CDR3 covers 15 residues. V gave up 4 bases and J gave up 0 bases, with 12 bases separating them. As DNA, the CDR3 is TGTGCCAGCAGCCCGTTCCAAGCTAGCACAGATACGCAGTATTTT. Protein sequence: CASSPFQASTDTQYF.

The chain couples TRBV28 to TRBJ2-2; perhaps TRBD2 as D (6 bases). This CDR3 has 14 amino acids. Germline V gene lookup returns CDR1 MDHEN and CDR2 SYDVKM. V lost 3 bases, J lost 13 bases, and 18 bases lay in between. Here the CDR3 DNA reads TGTGCCAGCAGTTTCTACGGATACCGGGGAGGGCTGTTTTTT. This sequence encodes CASSFYGYRGGLFF.

J is TRBJ2-3 and V is TRBV4-2; 8 positions agree with TRBD1. The CDR3 sequence is 15 residues long. After removal of 4 bases from V and 2 bases from J, the junction contained 5 bases not matched to a gene. CDR1 LGHNA and CDR2 YNFKEQ come from the germline V gene. CDR3: CASSPRTGTTDTQYF. The DNA for the CDR3 is TGTGCCAGCAGCCCCAGGACAGGGACCACAGATACGCAGTATTTT.

The chain couples TRBV6-5 to TRBJ1-4, with no clear D. The CDR3 sequence is 16 residues long. V was pared by 2 bases and J by 12 bases, with 22 bases between. The germline CDR1 and CDR2 sequences are MNHEY and SVGAGI. DNA of the CDR3: TGTGCCAGCAGTTACCGAACGATGGCCCCTTCCTCCGAACTGTTTTTT. Its protein is CASSYRTMAPSSELFF.

This chain connects TRBV7-9 to TRBJ1-1; D is perhaps TRBD1 (5 bases). The ends were cut back, 1 base at V and 6 bases at J, with 9 bases in the middle. Germline V gene lookup returns CDR1 SEHNR and CDR2 FQNEAQ (reference sequence). The CDR3 is 13 residues long. The CDR3 region is CASSLVREAEAFF. The CDR3 DNA reads as TGTGCCAGCAGCTTAGTCAGGGAGGCTGAAGCTTTCTTT.

The rearrangement uses TRBV2 and TRBJ2-5; no reliable D call. With the DNA end fitting TRBJ2-7 better, the J assignment may be wrong. The CDR3 runs 12 residues. CDR1 SNHLY and CDR2 FYNNEI come from the germline V gene. CDR3 protein: CASSDYRYEQYF. CDR3 DNA sequence: TGTGCCAGCAGTGACTACCGCTACGAGCAGTACTTC.

This clone was observed a single time. V and J are TRBV4-1 and TRBJ2-1; D gene unclear. CDR1 is MGHRA, CDR2 YSYEKL, per germline. The CDR3 loop spans 14 amino acids. Trimming removed 4 bases at V and 10 bases at J, with 17 bases between. Here the CDR3 reads CASSPPYKEWEQFF. DNA for the CDR3: TGCGCCAGCAGCCCGCCCTACAAGGAGTGGGAGCAGTTCTTC.

This clone was detected a few times. Other DNA sequences of this sample code for an identical CDR3. The V and J genes are TRBV15 and TRBJ2-5; TRBD2 might be the D (5 bases). Deletions cut 0 bases from V and 1 base from J, with 9 bases between. Germline CDR1 LNHNV, CDR2 YYDKDF (reference sequence). This CDR3 comprises 15 residues. CDR3 amino acids: CATSRDRGLQETQYF. CDR3 coding DNA: TGTGCCACCAGCAGAGATCGCGGACTCCAAGAGACCCAGTACTTC.

The chain uses TRBV6-5 and TRBJ2-2; TRBD2 aligns across 7 bases. V lost 1 base and J lost 3; bases outside the gene matches: 2. Germline CDR1 is MNHEY and CDR2 is SVGAGI. The CDR3 consists of 15 residues. CDR3: CASSYWLADTGELFF. DNA for the CDR3: TGTGCCAGCAGTTACTGGCTAGCGGACACCGGGGAGCTGTTTTTT.

The V call is TRBV7-8, the J call TRBJ2-2, with a tentative D call TRBD2 (7 bases). This CDR3 is built from 17 residues. CDR1 is SGHVS and CDR2 is FQNEAQ in the germline V gene. The ends were cut back, 2 bases at V and 0 bases at J, with 13 bases in the middle. The CDR3 reads CASSLRGGTSNTGELFF. The DNA of the CDR3 is TGTGCCAGCAGCTTAAGGGGGGGGACATCGAACACCGGGGAGCTGTTTTTT.

The chain links TRBV27 to TRBJ1-5; D is unclear. The CDR3 extends over 13 amino acids. The germline V gene has CDR1 MNHEY and CDR2 SMNVEV (reference sequence). V was trimmed by 2 bases and J by 7 bases, leaving 9 bases between them. CDR3 amino acids: CASSLNPEQPQHF. The CDR3 region has the DNA TGTGCCAGCAGTTTAAATCCGGAGCAGCCCCAGCATTTT.

The genes are TRBV5-4 and TRBJ2-7; 8 nucleotides agree with TRBD2. V lost 0 bases to trimming and J lost 2 bases; unmatched junction nucleotides: 1. The germline gives CDR1 SGHNT, CDR2 YYREEE (reference sequence). The CDR3 is 14 residues long. The CDR3 region is CASSLAGGAYEQYF. The CDR3 region has the DNA TGTGCCAGCAGCTTGGCCGGGGGGGCCTACGAGCAGTACTTC.

The chain links TRBV2 to TRBJ2-7; no firm D call. V dropped 3 bases and J dropped 6 bases, with 9 bases sitting between them. The germline CDR1 and CDR2 sequences are SNHLY and FYNNEI. CDR3 length: 12 amino acids. The CDR3 nucleotides read TGTGCCAGCAGTGAGCGGCAGCCCGAGCAGTACTTC. Amino acids: CASSERQPEQYF.

This sequence joins TRBV30 and TRBJ1-1; D not resolved. CDR1 GTSNPN and CDR2 SVGIG come from the germline V gene (reference sequence). The CDR3 is 13 amino acids. V lost 1 base and J 3 bases, leaving 9 bases between the germline ends. CDR3 region: CAWSALGYTEAFF. The CDR3 nucleotides read TGTGCCTGGAGTGCATTGGGCTACACTGAAGCTTTCTTT.

In this sample, this clone turned up once. V is TRBV19 and J is TRBJ1-2; D is possibly TRBD1 (5 bases). Germline CDR1 and CDR2: LNHDA and SQIVND (reference sequence). V gave up 6 bases and J gave up 4 bases, with 12 bases separating them. The CDR3 has 13 residues. The CDR3 coding sequence is TGTGCCAGTAGCACAGGACCATTCTATGGCTACACCTTC. The encoded protein is CASSTGPFYGYTF.

The V call is TRBV7-8, the J call TRBJ1-1, with a tentative D call TRBD1 (5 bases). This CDR3 is built from 13 residues. Trimming stripped 5 bases from V and 4 bases from J, with 11 bases between. Germline CDR1 SGHVS, CDR2 FQNEAQ. This CDR3 is CASSHRQFTEAFF. DNA for the CDR3: TGTGCCAGCAGCCATCGACAGTTCACTGAAGCTTTCTTT.

This rearrangement joins TRBV7-9 to TRBJ2-5; 9 bases align to TRBD2. CDR1 SEHNR and CDR2 FQNEAQ come from the germline V gene (reference sequence). The trim removed 2 bases at V and 5 bases at J, leaving 9 bases unmatched. This CDR3 contains 16 residues. CDR3 nucleotide sequence: TGTGCCAGCAGCTTACTAGCGGGGCCCCGGAGGGAGACCCAGTACTTC. Protein sequence: CASSLLAGPRRETQYF.

CDR3 in DNA: TGTGCCAGCAGTGACACGGAGCCACTTAGCACAGATACGCAGTATTTT. As protein: CASSDTEPLSTDTQYF. This chain joins TRBV6-4 and TRBJ2-3; D gene ambiguous. The V and J ends lost 2 bases and 0 bases respectively, with 12 bases between them. Germline V lookup: CDR1 MRHNA, CDR2 SNTAGT. There are 16 residues in the CDR3.